This paragraph reports one T cell receptor beta chain. This receptor's antigen is unknown. Base quality data are lacking; no much larger clone is found one base away. From a lookup of the germline V gene (reference sequence), CDR1 and CDR2 are GTSNPN and SVGIG. Unmatched junction bases come to 12, with V trimmed by 8 bases and J by 3 bases. The CDR3 runs 14 residues from the cysteine to the phenylalanine. The DNA shown is the 42-base CDR3, in frame from base 1. Participants in the prospective study were aged roughly 18 to 95 years, lived in over 20 United States geographic areas, and enrolled through a virtual design. To assign participants to cohorts, the prospective study relied on clinical history that participants themselves reported in a screening survey and a study questionnaire. Recovered participants in ImmuneRACE Cohort 3 were defined by two consecutive negative NP/OP PCR tests, clearance by a healthcare professional, or resolution of symptoms. Mobile phlebotomists in the prospective study collected whole blood, serum and a nasopharyngeal or oropharyngeal swab from every participant. Participants in the prospective study had the option to provide additional blood draws and questionnaires over a roughly 2-month period. Before DNA extraction, prospective study blood samples were shipped either frozen or at room temperature.

This record comes from a study of blood T cell repertoires in COVID-19 (dated by TCRdb to 2018 to 2020). Regarding the study in general: Samples covering the acute and convalescent phases of COVID-19 were provided by collaborators in the United States, Italy and Spain. The material from the prospective study consisted of cDNA or gDNA derived from T cells, B-cell-depleted T cells, or PBMCs. The dataset comprised deeply sampled blood TCRbeta repertoires from subjects exposed to, actively infected with, or recovered from COVID-19. The repertoires were made available in a free public database intended to serve as a resource for research on the immune response to SARS-CoV-2. The samples were drawn from the first 160 participants of the ongoing ImmuneRACE study and from 1,254 subjects provided by 6 global collaborators. Nearly every sample came with metadata listing a de-identified subject ID, COVID-19 status, age in years and sex. Where HLA class I and class II types were available, the types were taken from metadata supplied by the sample provider, not from assay-based typing. The paper as a whole reports these results and caveats: The amount of clinical and demographic metadata varied by source and participant and was provided uncurated.

TCRbeta CDR3 regions were amplified from genomic DNA using the immunoSEQ Assay, a bias-controlled multiplex PCR. The original pipeline was this. The number of nucleated cells in each sample was estimated by amplification of reference gene primers within the assay. To quantify the absolute abundance of each unique TCRbeta CDR3 rearrangement, sequence reads were collapsed and filtered. Productive Simpson clonality was computed per sample as the square root of Simpson's diversity index over productive rearrangements. In its TCRdb copy, this immuneACCESS table keeps in-frame sequences only and misses some clones. Where compared with another copy, unresolved V genes explain less than half of these, and the others have no known cause. V and J calls and clone size are given by that table; D and trimming were obtained from the DNA. The sample table records around 190,000 clones; 80% to 90% of these occur just once. In total, the top ten clones hold roughly 8.7% of the sample.

The sequence was collected from a man aged 35 to 55 who had recovered from COVID-19. The sequenced material came from PBMCs or T cells enriched from blood (not recorded which). The chain was built from TRBV30 and TRBJ2-7, with TRBD1 matching 8 junction bases. The CDR3 protein: CAGENGQGNYEQYF. In nucleotides, the sequence is TGTGCCGGGGAGAACGGACAGGGAAACTACGAGCAGTACTTC.